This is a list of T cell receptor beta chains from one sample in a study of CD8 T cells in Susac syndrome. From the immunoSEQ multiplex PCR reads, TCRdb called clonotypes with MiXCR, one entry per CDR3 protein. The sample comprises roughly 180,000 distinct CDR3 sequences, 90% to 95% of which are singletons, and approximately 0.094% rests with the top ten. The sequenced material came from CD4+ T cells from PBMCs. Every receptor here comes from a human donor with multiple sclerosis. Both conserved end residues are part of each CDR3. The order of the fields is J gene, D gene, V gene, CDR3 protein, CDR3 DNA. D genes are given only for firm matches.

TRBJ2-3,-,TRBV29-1,CRGWIQGADTQYF,TGCAGGGGATGGATACAAGGGGCAGATACGCAGTATTTT
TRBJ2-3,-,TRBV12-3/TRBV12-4,CASSLVASGGADTQYF,TGTGCCAGCAGTTTAGTTGCGAGCGGTGGGGCAGATACGCAGTATTTT
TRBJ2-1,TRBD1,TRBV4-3,CASSLRSGGRNEQFF,TGCGCCAGCAGCCTACGGTCAGGGGGTAGGAATGAGCAGTTCTTC
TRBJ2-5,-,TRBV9,CASSFPGYQETQYF,TGTGCCAGCAGCTTCCCGGGGTACCAAGAGACCCAGTACTTC
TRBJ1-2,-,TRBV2,CASILRTEDYGYTF,TGTGCCAGCATTCTTAGAACGGAGGACTATGGCTACACCTTC
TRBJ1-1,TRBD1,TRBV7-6,CASSLVPSGTGENTEAFF,TGTGCCAGCAGCTTAGTACCCTCCGGGACAGGGGAGAACACTGAAGCTTTCTTT
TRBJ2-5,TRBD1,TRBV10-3,CAIRQGGVETQYF,TGTGCCATCAGACAGGGGGGAGTGGAGACCCAGTACTTC
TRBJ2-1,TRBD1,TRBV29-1,CSVVGQTSYNEQFF,TGCAGCGTTGTGGGACAGACCTCCTACAATGAGCAGTTCTTC
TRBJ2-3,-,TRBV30,CAWSSADTQYF,TGTGCCTGGAGTTCCGCAGATACGCAGTATTTT
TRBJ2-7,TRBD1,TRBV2,CASIPGQGTYEQYF,TGTGCCAGCATTCCGGGACAGGGGACCTACGAGCAGTACTTC
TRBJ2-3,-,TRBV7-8,CASSPPGQLSTDTQYF,TGTGCCAGCAGCCCCCCCGGACAGCTTAGCACAGATACGCAGTATTTT
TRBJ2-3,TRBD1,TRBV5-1,CASSRTGTPDTQYF,TGCGCCAGCAGTAGGACAGGGACCCCAGATACGCAGTATTTT